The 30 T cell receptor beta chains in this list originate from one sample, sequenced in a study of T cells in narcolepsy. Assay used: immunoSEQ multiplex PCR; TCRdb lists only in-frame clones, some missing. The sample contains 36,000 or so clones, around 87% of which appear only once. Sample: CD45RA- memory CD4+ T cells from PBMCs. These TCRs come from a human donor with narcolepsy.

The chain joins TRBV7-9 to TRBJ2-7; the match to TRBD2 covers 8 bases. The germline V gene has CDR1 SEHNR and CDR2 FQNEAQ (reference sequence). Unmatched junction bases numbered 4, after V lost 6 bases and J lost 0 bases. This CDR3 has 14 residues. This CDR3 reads CASSPGLVSYEQYF. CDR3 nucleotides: TGTGCCAGCAGTCCGGGACTAGTCTCCTACGAGCAGTACTTC.

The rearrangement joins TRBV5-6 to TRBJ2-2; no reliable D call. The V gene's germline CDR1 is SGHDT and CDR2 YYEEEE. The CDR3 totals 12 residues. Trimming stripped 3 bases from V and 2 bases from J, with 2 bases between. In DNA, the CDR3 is TGTGCCAGCAGCTCTAACACCGGGGAGCTGTTTTTT. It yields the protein CASSSNTGELFF. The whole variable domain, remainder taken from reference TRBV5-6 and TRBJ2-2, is DAGVTQSPTHLIKTRGQQVTLRCSPKSGHDTVSWYQQALGQGPQFIFQYYEEEERQRGNFPDRFSGHQFPNYSSELNVNALLLGDSALYLCASSSNTGELFFGEGSRLTVL.

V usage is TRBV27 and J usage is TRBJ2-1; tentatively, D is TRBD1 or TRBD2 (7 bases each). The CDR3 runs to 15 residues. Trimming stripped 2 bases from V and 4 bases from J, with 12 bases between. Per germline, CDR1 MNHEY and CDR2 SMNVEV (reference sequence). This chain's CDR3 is CASSLQGGPYNEQFF. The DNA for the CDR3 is TGTGCCAGCAGTTTACAGGGGGGGCCGTACAATGAGCAGTTCTTC.

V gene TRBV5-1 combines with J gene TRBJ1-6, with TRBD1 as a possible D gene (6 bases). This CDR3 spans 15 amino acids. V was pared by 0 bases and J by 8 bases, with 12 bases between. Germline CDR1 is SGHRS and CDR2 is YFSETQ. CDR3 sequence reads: CASSLVRAGDSPLHF. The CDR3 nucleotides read TGCGCCAGCAGCTTGGTCAGGGCAGGGGATTCACCCCTCCACTTT.

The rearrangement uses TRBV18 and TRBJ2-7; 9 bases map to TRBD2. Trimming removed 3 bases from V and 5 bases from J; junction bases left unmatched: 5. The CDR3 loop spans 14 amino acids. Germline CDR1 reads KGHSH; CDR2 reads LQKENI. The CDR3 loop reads CASSPGLAGHEQYF. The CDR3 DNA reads TGTGCCAGCTCACCGGGACTAGCAGGGCACGAGCAGTACTTC.

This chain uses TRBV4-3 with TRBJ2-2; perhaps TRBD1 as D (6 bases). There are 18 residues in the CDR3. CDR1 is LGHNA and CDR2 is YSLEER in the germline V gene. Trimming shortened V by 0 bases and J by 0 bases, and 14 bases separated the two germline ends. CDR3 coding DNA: TGCGCCAGCAGCCAAGAATTGTTGGGGGCCACGAACACCGGGGAGCTGTTTTTT. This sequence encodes CASSQELLGATNTGELFF.

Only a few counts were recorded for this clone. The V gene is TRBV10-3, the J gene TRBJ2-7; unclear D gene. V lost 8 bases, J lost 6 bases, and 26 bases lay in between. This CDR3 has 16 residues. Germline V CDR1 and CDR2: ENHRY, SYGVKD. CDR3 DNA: TGTGCCATCTTCCTATGGGTCCTAAGCCCCCCCGGCGAGCAGTACTTC. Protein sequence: CAIFLWVLSPPGEQYF.

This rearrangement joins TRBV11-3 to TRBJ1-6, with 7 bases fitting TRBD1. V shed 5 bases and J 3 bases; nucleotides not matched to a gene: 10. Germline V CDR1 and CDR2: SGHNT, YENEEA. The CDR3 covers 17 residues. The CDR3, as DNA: TGTGCCAGCAGCATTACTCTTTCAGGGGGCTATAATTCACCCCTCCACTTT. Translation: CASSITLSGGYNSPLHF.

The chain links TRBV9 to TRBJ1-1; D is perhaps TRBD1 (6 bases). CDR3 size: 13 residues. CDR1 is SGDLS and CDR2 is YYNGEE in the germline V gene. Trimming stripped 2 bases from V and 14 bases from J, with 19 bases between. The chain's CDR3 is CASSVGQGPEVFF. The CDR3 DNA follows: TGTGCCAGCAGCGTTGGGCAGGGGCCGGAGGTCTTCTTT.

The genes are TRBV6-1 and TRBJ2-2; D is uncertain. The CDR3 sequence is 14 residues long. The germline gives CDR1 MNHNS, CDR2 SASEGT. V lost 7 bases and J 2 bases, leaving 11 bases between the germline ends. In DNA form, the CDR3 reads TGTGCCAGCACACCATCAGTTAACACCGGGGAGCTGTTTTTT. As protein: CASTPSVNTGELFF.

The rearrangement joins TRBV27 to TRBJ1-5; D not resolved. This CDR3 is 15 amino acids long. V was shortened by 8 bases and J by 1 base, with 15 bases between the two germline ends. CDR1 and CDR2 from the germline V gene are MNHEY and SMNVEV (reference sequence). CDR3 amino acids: CASLPRGISNQPQHF. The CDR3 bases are TGTGCCAGCCTCCCCCGAGGGATCAGCAATCAGCCCCAGCATTTT.

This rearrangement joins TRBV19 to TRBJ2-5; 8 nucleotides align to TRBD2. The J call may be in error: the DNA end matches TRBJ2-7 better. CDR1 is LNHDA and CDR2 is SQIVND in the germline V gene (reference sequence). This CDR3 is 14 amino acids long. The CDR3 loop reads CASSISGGAYEQYF. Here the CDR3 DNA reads TGTGCCAGTAGTATATCGGGGGGGGCCTACGAGCAGTACTTC.

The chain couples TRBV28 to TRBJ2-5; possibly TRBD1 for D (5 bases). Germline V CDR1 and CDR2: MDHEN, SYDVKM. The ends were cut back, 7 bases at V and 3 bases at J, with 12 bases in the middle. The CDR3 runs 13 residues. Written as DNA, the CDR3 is TGTGCCAGCACCCCACAGGACGAAGAGACCCAGTACTTC. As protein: CASTPQDEETQYF.

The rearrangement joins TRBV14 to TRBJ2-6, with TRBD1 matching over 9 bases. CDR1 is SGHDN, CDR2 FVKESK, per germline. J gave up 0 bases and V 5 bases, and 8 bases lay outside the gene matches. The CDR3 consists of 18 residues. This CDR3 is CASSKQQGASSGANVLTF. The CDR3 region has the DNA TGTGCCAGCAGCAAACAACAGGGGGCGAGCTCTGGGGCCAACGTCCTGACTTTC.

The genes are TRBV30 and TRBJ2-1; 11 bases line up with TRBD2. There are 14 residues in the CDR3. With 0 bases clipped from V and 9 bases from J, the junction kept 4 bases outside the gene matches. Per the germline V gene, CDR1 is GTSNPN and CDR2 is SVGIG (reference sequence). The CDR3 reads CAWSVLAGVGEQFF. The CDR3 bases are TGTGCCTGGAGTGTACTAGCGGGAGTCGGTGAGCAGTTCTTC.

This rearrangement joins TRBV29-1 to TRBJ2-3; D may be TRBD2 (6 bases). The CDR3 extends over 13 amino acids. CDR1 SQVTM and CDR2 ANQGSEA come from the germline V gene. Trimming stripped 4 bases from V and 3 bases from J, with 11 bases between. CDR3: CSVAPEGTDTQYF. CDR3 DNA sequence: TGCAGCGTTGCCCCGGAGGGGACAGATACGCAGTATTTT.

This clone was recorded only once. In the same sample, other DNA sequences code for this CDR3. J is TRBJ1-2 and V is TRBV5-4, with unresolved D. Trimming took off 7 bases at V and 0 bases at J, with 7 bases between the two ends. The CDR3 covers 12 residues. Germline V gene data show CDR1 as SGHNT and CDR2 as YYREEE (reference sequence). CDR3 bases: TGTGCCAGCGGTCGGGCTAACTATGGCTACACCTTC. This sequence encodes CASGRANYGYTF.

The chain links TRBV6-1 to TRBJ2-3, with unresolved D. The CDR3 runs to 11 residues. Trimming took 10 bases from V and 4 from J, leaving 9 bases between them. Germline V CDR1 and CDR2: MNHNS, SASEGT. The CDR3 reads CATRFPDTQYF. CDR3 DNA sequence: TGTGCCACCCGTTTTCCAGATACGCAGTATTTT.

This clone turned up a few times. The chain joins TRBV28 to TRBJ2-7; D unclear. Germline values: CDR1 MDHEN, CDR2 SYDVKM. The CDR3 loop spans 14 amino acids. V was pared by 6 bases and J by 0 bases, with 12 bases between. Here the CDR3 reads CASRPYSSSYEQYF. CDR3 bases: TGTGCCAGCAGACCATACTCAAGCTCCTACGAGCAGTACTTC.

The CDR3 loop is CASGLVFTEQETQYF. CDR3 sequence (DNA): TGTGCTAGTGGTTTGGTATTTACTGAACAAGAGACCCAGTACTTC. The J gene is TRBJ2-5, the V gene TRBV12-5; no clear D. Germline CDR1 is LGHNT and CDR2 is FRNRAP. CDR3 length equals 15 residues. Trimming shortened V by 0 bases and J by 2 bases, and 10 bases separated the two germline ends.

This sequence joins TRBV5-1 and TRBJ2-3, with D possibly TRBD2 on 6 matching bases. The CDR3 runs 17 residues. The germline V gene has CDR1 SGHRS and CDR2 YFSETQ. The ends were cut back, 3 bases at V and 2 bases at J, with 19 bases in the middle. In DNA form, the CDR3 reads TGCGCCAGCAGCTGGATGTCTAGGGCGGGATCCACAGATACGCAGTATTTT. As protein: CASSWMSRAGSTDTQYF.

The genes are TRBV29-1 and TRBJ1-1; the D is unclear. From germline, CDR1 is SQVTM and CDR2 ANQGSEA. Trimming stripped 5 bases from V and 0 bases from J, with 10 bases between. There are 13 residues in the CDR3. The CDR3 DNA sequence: TGCAGCGTTCAGCTCCACATGAACACTGAAGCTTTCTTT. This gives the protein CSVQLHMNTEAFF.

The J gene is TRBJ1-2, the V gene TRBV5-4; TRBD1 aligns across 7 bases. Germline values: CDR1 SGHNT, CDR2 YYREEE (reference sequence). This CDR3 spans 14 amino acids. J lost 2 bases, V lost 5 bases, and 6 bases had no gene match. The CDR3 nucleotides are TGTGCCAGCAGGGAGGGACAGAACAACTATGGCTACACCTTC. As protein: CASREGQNNYGYTF.

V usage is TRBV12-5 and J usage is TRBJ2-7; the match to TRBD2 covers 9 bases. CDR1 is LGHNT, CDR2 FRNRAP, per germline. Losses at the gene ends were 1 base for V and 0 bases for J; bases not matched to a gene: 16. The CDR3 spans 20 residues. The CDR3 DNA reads TGTGCTAGTGGTTTGGGCCGTCCCGCGGGGGGGCCCCCGAGCTCCTACGAGCAGTACTTC. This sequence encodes CASGLGRPAGGPPSSYEQYF.

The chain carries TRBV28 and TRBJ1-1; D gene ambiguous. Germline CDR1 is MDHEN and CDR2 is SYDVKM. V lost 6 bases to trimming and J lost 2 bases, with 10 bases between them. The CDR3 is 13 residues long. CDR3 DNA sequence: TGTGCCAGCAGACCGGGATTTAACACTGAAGCTTTCTTT. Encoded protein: CASRPGFNTEAFF.

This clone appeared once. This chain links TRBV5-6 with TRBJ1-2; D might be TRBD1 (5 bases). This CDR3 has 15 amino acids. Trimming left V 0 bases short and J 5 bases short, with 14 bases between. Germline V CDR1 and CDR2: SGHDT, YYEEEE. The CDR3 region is CASSLGGVAEYGYTF. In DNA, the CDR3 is TGTGCCAGCAGCTTGGGAGGGGTGGCCGAATATGGCTACACCTTC.

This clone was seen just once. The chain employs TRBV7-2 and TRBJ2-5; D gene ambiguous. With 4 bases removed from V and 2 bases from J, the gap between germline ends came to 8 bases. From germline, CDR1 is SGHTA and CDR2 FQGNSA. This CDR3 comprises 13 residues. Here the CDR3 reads CASSSRHQETQYF. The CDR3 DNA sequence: TGTGCCAGCAGCTCCAGACATCAAGAGACCCAGTACTTC.

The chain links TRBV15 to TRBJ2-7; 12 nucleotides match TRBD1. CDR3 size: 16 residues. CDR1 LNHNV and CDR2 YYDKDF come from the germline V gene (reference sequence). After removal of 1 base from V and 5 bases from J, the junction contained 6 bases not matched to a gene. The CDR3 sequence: CATSRGSGTGGNEQYF. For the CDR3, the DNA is TGTGCCACCAGCAGAGGTTCCGGGACAGGGGGCAACGAGCAGTACTTC.

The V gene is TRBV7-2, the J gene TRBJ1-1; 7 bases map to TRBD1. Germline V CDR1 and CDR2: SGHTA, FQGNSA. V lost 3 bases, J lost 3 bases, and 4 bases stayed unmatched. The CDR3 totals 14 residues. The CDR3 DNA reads TGTGCCAGCAGCTTTAGAACAGGGGACACTGAAGCTTTCTTT. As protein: CASSFRTGDTEAFF.

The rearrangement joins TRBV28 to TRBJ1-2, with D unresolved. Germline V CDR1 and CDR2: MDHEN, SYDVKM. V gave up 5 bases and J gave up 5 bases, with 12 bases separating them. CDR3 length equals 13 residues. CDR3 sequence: CASSPGGFYGYTF. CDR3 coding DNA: TGTGCCAGCAGTCCGGGAGGGTTTTATGGCTACACCTTC.